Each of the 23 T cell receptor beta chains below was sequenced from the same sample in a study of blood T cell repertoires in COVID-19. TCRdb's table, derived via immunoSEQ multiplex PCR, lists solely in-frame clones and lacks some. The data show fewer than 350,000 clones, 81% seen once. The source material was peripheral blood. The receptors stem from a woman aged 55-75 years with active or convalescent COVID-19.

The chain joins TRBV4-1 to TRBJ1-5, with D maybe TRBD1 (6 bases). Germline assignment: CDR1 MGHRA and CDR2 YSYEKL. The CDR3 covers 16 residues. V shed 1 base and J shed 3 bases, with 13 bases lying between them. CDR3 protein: CASSQGPGTHNQPQHF. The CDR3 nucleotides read TGCGCCAGCAGCCAAGGTCCCGGGACACACAATCAGCCCCAGCATTTT.

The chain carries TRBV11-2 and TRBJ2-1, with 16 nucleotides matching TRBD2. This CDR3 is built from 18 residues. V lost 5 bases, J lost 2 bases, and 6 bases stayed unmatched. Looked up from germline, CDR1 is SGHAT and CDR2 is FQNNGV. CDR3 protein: CASSAGLAGGAPYNEQFF. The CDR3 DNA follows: TGTGCCAGCAGCGCGGGACTAGCGGGGGGGGCCCCCTACAATGAGCAGTTCTTC.

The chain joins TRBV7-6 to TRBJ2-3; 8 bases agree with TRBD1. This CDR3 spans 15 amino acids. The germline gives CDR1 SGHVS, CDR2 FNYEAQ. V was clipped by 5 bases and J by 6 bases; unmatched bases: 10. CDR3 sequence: CASSLTGGPGDTQYF. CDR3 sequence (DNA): TGTGCCAGCAGCCTAACAGGGGGACCCGGGGATACGCAGTATTTT. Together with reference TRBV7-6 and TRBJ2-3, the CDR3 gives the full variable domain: GAGVSQSPRYKVTKRGQDVALRCDPISGHVSLYWYRQALGQGPEFLTYFNYEAQQDKSGLPNDRFSAERPEGSISTLTIQRTEQRDSAMYRCASSLTGGPGDTQYFGPGTRLTVL.

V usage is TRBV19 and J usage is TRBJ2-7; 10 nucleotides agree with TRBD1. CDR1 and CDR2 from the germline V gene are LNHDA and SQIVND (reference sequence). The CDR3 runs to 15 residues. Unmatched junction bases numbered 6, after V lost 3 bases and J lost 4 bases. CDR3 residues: CASSILPGQGYEQYF. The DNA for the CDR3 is TGTGCCAGTAGTATCCTTCCGGGACAGGGGTACGAGCAGTACTTC.

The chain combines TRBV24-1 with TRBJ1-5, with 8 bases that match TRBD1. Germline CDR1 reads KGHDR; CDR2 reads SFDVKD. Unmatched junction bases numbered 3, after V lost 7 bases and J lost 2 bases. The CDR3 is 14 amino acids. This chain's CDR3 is CATRSGQGNQPQHF. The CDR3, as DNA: TGTGCCACCAGGTCGGGACAGGGCAATCAGCCCCAGCATTTT.

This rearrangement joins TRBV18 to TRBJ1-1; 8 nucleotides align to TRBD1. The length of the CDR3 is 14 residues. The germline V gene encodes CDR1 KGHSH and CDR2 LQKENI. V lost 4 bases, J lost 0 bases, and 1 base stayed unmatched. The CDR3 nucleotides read TGTGCCAGCTCACAGACAGGGGTGAACACTGAAGCTTTCTTT. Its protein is CASSQTGVNTEAFF.

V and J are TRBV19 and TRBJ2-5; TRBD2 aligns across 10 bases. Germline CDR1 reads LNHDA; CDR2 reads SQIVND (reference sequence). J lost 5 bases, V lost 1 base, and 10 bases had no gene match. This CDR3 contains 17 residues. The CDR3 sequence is CASSIGGGTSAWETQYF. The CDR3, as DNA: TGTGCCAGTAGTATAGGAGGCGGGACTAGCGCCTGGGAGACCCAGTACTTC.

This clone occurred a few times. CDR3 amino acids: CASIGAYEQYF. The DNA of the CDR3 is TGTGCCAGCATAGGAGCCTACGAGCAGTACTTC. V is TRBV2 and J is TRBJ2-7; D call uncertain. V dropped 7 bases and J dropped 2 bases, with 6 bases sitting between them. CDR1 and CDR2 (germline): SNHLY, FYNNEI. There are 11 residues in the CDR3.

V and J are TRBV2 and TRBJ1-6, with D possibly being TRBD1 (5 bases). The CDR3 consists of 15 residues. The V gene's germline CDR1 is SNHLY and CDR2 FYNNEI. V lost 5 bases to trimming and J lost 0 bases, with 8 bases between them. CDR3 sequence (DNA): TGTGCCAGCAGTCAGGGCAGCTCCTATAATTCACCCCTCCACTTT. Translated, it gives CASSQGSSYNSPLHF.

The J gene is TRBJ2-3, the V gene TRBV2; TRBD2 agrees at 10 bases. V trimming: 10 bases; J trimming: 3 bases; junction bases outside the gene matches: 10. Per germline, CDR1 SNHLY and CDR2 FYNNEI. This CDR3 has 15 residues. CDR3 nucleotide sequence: TGTGCCACTACCCCAGCGGGGGGGCTGACAGATACGCAGTATTTT. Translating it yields CATTPAGGLTDTQYF.

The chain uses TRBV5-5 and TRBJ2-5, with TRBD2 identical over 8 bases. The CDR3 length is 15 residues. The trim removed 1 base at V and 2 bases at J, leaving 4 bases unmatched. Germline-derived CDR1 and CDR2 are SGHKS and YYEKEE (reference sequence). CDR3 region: CASSLPSGGQETQYF. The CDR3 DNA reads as TGTGCCAGCAGCTTGCCCAGCGGGGGTCAAGAGACCCAGTACTTC.

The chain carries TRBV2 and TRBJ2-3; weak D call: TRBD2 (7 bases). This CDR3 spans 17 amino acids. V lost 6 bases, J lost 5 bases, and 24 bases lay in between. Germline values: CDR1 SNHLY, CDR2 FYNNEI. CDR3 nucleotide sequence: TGTGCCAGCAGCGAAACAGGGAACGGGGGGTGGGAAGATACGCAGTATTTT. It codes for CASSETGNGGWEDTQYF.

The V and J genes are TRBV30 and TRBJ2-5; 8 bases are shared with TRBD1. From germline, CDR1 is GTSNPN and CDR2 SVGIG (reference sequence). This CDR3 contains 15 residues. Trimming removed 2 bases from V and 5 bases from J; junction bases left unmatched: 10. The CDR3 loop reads CAWSLDNTGGETQYF. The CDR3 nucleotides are TGTGCCTGGAGTCTGGACAACACAGGGGGTGAGACCCAGTACTTC. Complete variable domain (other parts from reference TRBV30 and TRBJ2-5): SQTIHQWPATLVQPVGSPLSLECTVEGTSNPNLYWYRQAAGRGLQLLFYSVGIGQISSEVPQNLSASRPQDRQFILSSKKLLLSDSGFYLCAWSLDNTGGETQYFGPGTRLLVL.

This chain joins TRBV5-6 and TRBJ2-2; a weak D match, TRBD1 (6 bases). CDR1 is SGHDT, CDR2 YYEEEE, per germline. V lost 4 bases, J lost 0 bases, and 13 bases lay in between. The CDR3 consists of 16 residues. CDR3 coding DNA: TGTGCCAGCAGCATTCCACAGGGAACGAACACCGGGGAGCTGTTTTTT. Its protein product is CASSIPQGTNTGELFF.

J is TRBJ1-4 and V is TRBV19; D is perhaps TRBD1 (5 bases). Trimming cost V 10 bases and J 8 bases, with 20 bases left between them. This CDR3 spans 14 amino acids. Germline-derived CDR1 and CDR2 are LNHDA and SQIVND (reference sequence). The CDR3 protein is CATSWGPPPEKLFF. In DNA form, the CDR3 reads TGTGCCACCTCCTGGGGCCCTCCTCCCGAAAAACTGTTTTTT.

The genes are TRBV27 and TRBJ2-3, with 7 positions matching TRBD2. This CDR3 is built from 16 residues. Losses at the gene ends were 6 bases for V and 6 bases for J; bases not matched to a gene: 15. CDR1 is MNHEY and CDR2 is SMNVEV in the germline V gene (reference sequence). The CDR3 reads CASRARASGKSDTQYF. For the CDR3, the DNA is TGTGCCAGCAGGGCAAGGGCTAGCGGAAAATCGGATACGCAGTATTTT.

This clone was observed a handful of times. CDR3 DNA: TGTGCCAGCAGTCCGCGAGGCTACACCTTC. Its translation is CASSPRGYTF. The rearrangement links TRBV7-9 to TRBJ1-2, with D uncertain. The germline V gene has CDR1 SEHNR and CDR2 FQNEAQ (reference sequence). Between the trimmed V and J ends, which lost 6 bases and 8 bases, there was a span of 7 bases. The CDR3 has 10 residues. Together with reference TRBV7-9 and TRBJ1-2, the CDR3 gives the full variable domain: DTGVSQNPRHKITKRGQNVTFRCDPISEHNRLYWYRQTLGQGPEFLTYFQNEAQLEKSRLLSDRFSAERPKGSFSTLEIQRTEQGDSAMYLCASSPRGYTFGSGTRLTVV.

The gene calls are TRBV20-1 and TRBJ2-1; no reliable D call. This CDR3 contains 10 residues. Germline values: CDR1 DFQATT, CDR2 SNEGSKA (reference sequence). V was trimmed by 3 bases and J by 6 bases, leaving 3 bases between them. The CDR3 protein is CSARSNEQFF. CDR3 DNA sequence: TGCAGTGCTAGGAGCAATGAGCAGTTCTTC.

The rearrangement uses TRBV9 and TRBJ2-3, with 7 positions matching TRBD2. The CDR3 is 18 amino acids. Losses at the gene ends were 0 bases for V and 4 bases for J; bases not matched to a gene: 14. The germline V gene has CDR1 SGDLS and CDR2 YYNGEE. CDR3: CASSVAASGGEMADTQYF. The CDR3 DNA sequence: TGTGCCAGCAGCGTAGCCGCAAGTGGGGGGGAAATGGCAGATACGCAGTATTTT.

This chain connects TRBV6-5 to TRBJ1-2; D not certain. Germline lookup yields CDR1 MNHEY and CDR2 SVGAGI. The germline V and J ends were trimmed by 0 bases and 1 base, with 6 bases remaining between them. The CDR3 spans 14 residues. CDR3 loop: CASSYSSGNYGYTF. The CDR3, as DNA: TGTGCCAGCAGTTACTCGTCAGGTAACTATGGCTACACCTTC.

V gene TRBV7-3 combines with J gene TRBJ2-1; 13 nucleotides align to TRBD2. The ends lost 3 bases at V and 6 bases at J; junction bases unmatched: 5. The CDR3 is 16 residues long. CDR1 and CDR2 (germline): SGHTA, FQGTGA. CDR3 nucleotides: TGTGCCAGCAGCTTGAGGACTAGCGGGGGCACCAATGAGCAGTTCTTC. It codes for CASSLRTSGGTNEQFF.

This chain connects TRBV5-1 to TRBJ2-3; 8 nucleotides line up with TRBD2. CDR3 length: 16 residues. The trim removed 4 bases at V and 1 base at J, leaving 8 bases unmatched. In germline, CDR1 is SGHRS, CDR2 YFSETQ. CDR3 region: CASSRTGGPGTDTQYF. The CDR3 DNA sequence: TGCGCCAGCAGCAGAACGGGGGGGCCGGGCACAGATACGCAGTATTTT.

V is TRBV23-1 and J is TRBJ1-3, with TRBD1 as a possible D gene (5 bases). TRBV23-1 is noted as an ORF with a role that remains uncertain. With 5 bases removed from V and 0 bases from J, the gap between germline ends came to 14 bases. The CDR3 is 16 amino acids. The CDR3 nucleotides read TGCGCCAGCAGTGGCGCCAGGGACTACTCTGGAAACACCATATATTTT. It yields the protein CASSGARDYSGNTIYF.